The entry below gives a single TCR beta chain sequence along with its context. The V gene lost 4 bases and the J gene lost 1 base, with 5 bases spanning the gap. Germline V gene sequence: CDR1 MDHEN, CDR2 SYDVKM. This CDR3 has 13 residues. Recovered status applied to Cohort 3 donors who had two consecutive negative PCRs. It also applied to those with clearance or with symptom resolution. The data were produced by immunoSEQ multiplex PCR, yet TCRdb's version contains in-frame clones alone and is incomplete. The profile shows fewer than 400,000 clones, around nine tenths of them singletons. These data are taken from a study of blood T cell repertoires in COVID-19.

This chain connects TRBV28 to TRBJ1-5; weak D call: TRBD1 (5 bases). The TCR comes from a woman aged 45-60 years who had recovered from COVID-19. The sample consisted of PBMCs or T cells enriched from blood (not recorded which). The CDR3 nucleotides read TGTGCCAGCAGTTCAGGGAGCAATCAGCCCCAGCATTTT. Translation gives CASSSGSNQPQHF. The full variable domain, its missing parts supplied by reference TRBV28 and TRBJ1-5, is DVKVTQSSRYLVKRTGEKVFLECVQDMDHENMFWYRQDPGLGLRLIYFSYDVKMKEKGDIPEGYSVSREKKERFSLILESASTNQTSMYLCASSSGSNQPQHFGDGTRLSIL.